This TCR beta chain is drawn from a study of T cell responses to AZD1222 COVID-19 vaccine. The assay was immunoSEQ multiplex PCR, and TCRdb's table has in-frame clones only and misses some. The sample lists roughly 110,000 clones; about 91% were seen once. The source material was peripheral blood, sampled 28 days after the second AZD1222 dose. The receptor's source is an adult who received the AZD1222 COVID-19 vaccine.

CDR3 in DNA: TGTGCCAGCAGTAGGGTGGATACGCAGTATTTT. Translating it yields CASSRVDTQYF. This sequence joins TRBV12-3 or TRBV12-4 and TRBJ2-3; unclear D gene. The CDR3 covers 11 residues. The V and J ends lost 5 bases and 6 bases respectively, with 6 bases between them.